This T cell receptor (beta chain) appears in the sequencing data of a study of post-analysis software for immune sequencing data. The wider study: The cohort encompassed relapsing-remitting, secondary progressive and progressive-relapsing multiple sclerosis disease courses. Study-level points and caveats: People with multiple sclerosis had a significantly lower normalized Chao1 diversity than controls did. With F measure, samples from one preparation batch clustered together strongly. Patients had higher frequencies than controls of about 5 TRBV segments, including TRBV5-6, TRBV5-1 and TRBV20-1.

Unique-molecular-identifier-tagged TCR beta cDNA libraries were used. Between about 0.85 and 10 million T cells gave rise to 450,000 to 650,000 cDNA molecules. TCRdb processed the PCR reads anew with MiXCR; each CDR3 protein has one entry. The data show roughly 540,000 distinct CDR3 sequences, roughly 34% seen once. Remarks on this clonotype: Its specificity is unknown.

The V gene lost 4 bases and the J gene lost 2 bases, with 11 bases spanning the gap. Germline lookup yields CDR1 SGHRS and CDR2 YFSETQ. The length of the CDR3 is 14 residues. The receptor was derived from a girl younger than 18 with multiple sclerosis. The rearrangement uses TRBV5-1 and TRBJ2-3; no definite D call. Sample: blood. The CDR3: CASSVGALTDTQYF. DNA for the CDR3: TGCGCCAGCAGCGTAGGTGCTCTCACAGATACGCAGTATTTT.